This T cell receptor (beta chain) was sequenced for a study of blood T cell repertoires in COVID-19. Ages ranged from 18 to 89 years, with residence in 20 to 30 US areas. Researchers sorted participants into cohorts using their self-reported clinical history. The V gene end was trimmed by 6 bases and the J gene end by 2 bases; junction bases not matched to a gene: 4. Per the germline V gene, CDR1 is MNHEY and CDR2 is SVGAGI. The CDR3 runs 15 residues. Authors' data handling: Counts of nucleated cells, estimated from reference gene primer amplification, were obtained. Here immunoSEQ multiplex PCR was the method, and the copy in TCRdb shows in-frame clones only, minus some. For V, J and clone size, that table is used; D and trimming come from the DNA. The sample includes 150,000 to 200,000 clones, around 80% of them seen just once.

This chain connects TRBV6-5 to TRBJ1-5; 10 nucleotides agree with TRBD1. Specimen: PBMCs or T cells enriched from blood (not recorded which). The source of this sequence is a woman aged 45-59 years with acute COVID-19. The CDR3 loop reads CASSYGTGGNQPQHF. The DNA for the CDR3 is TGTGCCAGCAGCTACGGGACAGGGGGCAATCAGCCCCAGCATTTT.